The entry below gives a single T cell receptor (beta chain) sequence along with its context. The antigen it recognizes is unknown. The sample holds no much larger clone one base away, and base qualities are not on file. The sample belongs to a study of shared clonotypes between healthy human individuals (dated by TCRdb to about 2020). Background on the whole study: The cohort included three men and a couple of women between 18 and 49 years of age. For each donor, CD4 naive and CD4 memory were each given three plates, CD8 naive was given two plates, and CD8 memory was given one plate. To estimate repertoire size and how much clonotypes are shared between individuals, the study performed deep sequencing of blood TCR repertoires from 4 to 6 healthy adults. To increase sequencing depth and limit assay-specific biases, TCR repertoire library preparation and sequencing were carried out by different laboratories using diverse techniques. Each donor's leukapheresis produced roughly between about 0.85 and 10 billion PBMCs.

TCR CDR3 regions were amplified from genomic DNA by multiplex PCR using the deep immunoSEQ assay. Genomic DNA extracted from each cell subset was distributed evenly over all wells of several immunoSEQ 96-well plates, and each plate served as one replicate. For sorted subsets, 200 ng of genomic DNA, equivalent to 30,000 or so T cell genomes, went into each replicate PCR. Purified libraries were quantified with a Qubit 3.0 fluorometer, sized on a Bioanalyzer 2100, and re-quantified with the KAPA Library Quantification kit. Every immunoSEQ 96-well plate was sequenced on a dedicated single-read 150-cycle Illumina NextSeq 550 flow cell. In the authors' own workflow: Because the immunoSEQ output included only junctional sequences and no quality scores, the filtering could not be the same as the filtering used for full-length reads. Sequences were annotated with PyIR, a Python wrapper for IgBLAST v1.9, using IMGT germline references to assign V/J genes and CDR3. Reads with weak V/J assignments (E-value above 1e-6), missing CDR3, stop codons, out-of-frame junctions, or ambiguous translated residues were removed. V3J clonotypes were defined as sequences sharing an identical inferred V gene, J gene, and CDR3 amino acid sequence. To compute the percentage overlap between repertoires, the number of shared unique clonotypes was divided by the size of the smaller repertoire. RTK rarefaction, the Chao1 estimator, and Recon v2.1 estimates of unobserved clonotypes were used to assess repertoire richness. Generation probabilities for all TCRbeta clonotypes obtained by the gDNA method from a handful of donors were computed using OLGA. Entries here come from immuneACCESS through TCRdb and include only in-frame sequences with V and J called. Some clones fail to appear in such tables; in the studies checked, an unresolved V gene covers under half of the shortfall, and the cause of the remainder is unknown. V and J calls plus clone size are reproduced from that table; the DNA served to infer D and trimming. Present in this sample are about 2.4 million clones, 85% to 95% of which were seen just once. In total, the top ten clones hold over 0.12% of the sample.

V lost 2 bases and J lost 2 bases, and the count of bases not matched to a germline gene is 3. Taken from the germline V gene, the CDR1 and CDR2 loops are SGHTA and FQGNSA. Reading from cysteine to phenylalanine, the CDR3 counts 16 amino acids. CDR3 DNA only is kept here, 48 bases in frame from base 1. Study-wide conclusions, independent of this receptor: The small number of donors limited the genetic and exposure-history diversity represented. Roughly 5% of naive CD4, 3.5% of naive CD8, 2.3% of memory CD4, and roughly 0.4% of memory CD8 clonotypes were shared across a few donors. Estimated clonotype richness was generally larger for naive than for memory subsets. Rarefaction of sorted-subset datasets indicated incomplete sequencing despite the large sequencing depth. Clonotypes shared by all four sorted-subset donors showed higher generation probabilities than non-shared clonotypes. Pairwise subsampling indicated that sequencing depth was expected to affect the degree of clonotype sharing among donors. Sampling was restricted to blood, and TCR repertoires in tissue are likely to differ from TCR repertoires in blood.

Donors were healthy HIV-negative adults with no recently reported acute infections or vaccinations. Every donor was a Caucasian adult living in Nashville, Tennessee, USA. Magnetic negative selection was used to enrich CD4+ T cells, after which naive cells were positively selected on CD45RA and the negative fraction became the memory subset. Blood was obtained by leukapheresis, after which PBMCs were separated by Ficoll-Histopaque density gradient centrifugation and cryopreserved in liquid nitrogen vapor phase. Purity and quantity of every magnetically sorted T cell population were checked by analytical flow cytometry. Genomic DNA was isolated from each sorted fraction and quantified by UV absorbance on a Nanodrop 2000c.

The sequenced sample consisted of naive CD4+ T cells sorted from blood. The cell subset or site label for this specimen denotes: CD45RA+ positively selected. The receptor comes from a man between 18 and 29 years old in good health. Here the chain combines TRBV7-2 and TRBJ2-4; TRBD2 agrees with 10 junctional bases. The CDR3 is CASSLHSGGTKNIQYF. The DNA sequence is given as TGTGCCAGCAGCTTACATAGCGGGGGGACCAAAAACATTCAGTACTTC.